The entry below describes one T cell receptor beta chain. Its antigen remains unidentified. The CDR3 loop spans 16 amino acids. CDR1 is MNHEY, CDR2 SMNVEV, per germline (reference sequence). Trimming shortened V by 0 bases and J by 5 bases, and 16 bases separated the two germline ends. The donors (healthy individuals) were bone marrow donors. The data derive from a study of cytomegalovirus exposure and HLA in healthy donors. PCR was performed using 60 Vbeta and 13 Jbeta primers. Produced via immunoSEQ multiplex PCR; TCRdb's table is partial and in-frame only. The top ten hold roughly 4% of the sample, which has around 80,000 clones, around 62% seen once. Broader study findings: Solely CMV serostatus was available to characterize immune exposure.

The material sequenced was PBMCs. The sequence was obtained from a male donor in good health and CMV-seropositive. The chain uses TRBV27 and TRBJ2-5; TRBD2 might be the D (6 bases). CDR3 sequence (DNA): TGTGCCAGCAGTTTATCGCGGGGCCCTGGGCGGGAGACCCAGTACTTC. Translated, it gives CASSLSRGPGRETQYF.